The 12 T cell receptor beta chains below come from one sample, sequenced in a study of T-cell reconstitution after alpha-beta-depleted transplantation in children. Unique molecular identifiers were incorporated when the TCRbeta library was constructed. TCRdb analysed the PCR reads with MiXCR anew, one entry per CDR3 protein. The table has around 600,000 distinct CDR3 sequences, approximately 10% seen once. The specimen comprised PBMCs from the stem cell graft donor, sampled from the stem cell graft. Receptors were obtained from a human donor who donated a stem cell graft to a child with acute myeloid leukemia.

This clonotype was detected only a few times. The rearrangement joins TRBV5-6 to TRBJ2-1; 7 bases are a match to TRBD2. This CDR3 is 15 amino acids long. Germline assignment: CDR1 SGHDT and CDR2 YYEEEE. With 0 bases clipped from V and 3 bases from J, the junction kept 3 bases outside the gene matches. The CDR3 protein is CASSLASGFYNEQFF. The DNA for the CDR3 is TGTGCCAGCAGCTTGGCTAGCGGATTCTACAATGAGCAGTTCTTC.

This clonotype was counted between two and nine times. The chain combines TRBV6-7 with TRBJ2-7; TRBD2 aligns across 7 bases. TRBV6-7 is labeled an ORF, and its function is uncertain. Trimming removed 8 bases from V and 0 bases from J; junction bases left unmatched: 19. The length of the CDR3 is 18 residues. The CDR3 DNA reads TGTGCCAGCCCAAAAGCGGGACTCGTGGTATTTTCCTCCTACGAGCAGTACTTC. Translating it yields CASPKAGLVVFSSYEQYF.

This clonotype turned up a few times. One end of the junction does not line up with germline, which may come from a read error. This chain links TRBV28 with TRBJ2-1, with D perhaps given as TRBD1 or TRBD2 (5 bases each). CDR3 length equals 13 residues. Germline CDR1 and CDR2: MDHEN and SYDVKM. CDR3 protein: CASSSLRASQGSF. CDR3 DNA sequence: TGTGCCAGCAGTTCCCTACGAGCTAGCCAGGGTTCATTC.

The rearrangement links TRBV12-3 or TRBV12-4 to TRBJ1-1; D is undetermined. The CDR3 length is 14 residues. Trimming removed 4 bases at V and 0 bases at J, with 9 bases between. CDR3 in amino acids: CASSSLAMNTEAFF. CDR3 bases: TGTGCCAGCAGTTCGCTTGCCATGAACACTGAAGCTTTCTTT.

This clonotype has at least ten counts. The V and J genes are TRBV9 and TRBJ2-4; 14 bases are shared with TRBD2. The CDR3 is 19 amino acids. CDR1 is SGDLS, CDR2 YYNGEE, per germline. Trimming cost V 0 bases and J 8 bases; bases outside gene matches: 13. The CDR3 sequence: CASSVDGRTSGRSKDIQYF. CDR3 sequence (DNA): TGTGCCAGCAGCGTAGATGGGCGGACTAGCGGGAGGAGCAAGGACATTCAGTACTTC.

A few counts support this clonotype. Because the CDR3's place on the DNA is in doubt, the DNA is left out and the CDR3 is given as listed by TCRdb. The V call is TRBV2, the J call TRBJ1-1; the tabulated D call, TRBD1, remains unverified against the DNA. The CDR3 has 17 amino acids, counting both end residues. Germline V CDR1 and CDR2: SNHLY, FYNNEI. This CDR3 is CASSEFGQGTFSIGLFF.

This chain links TRBV10-3 with TRBJ2-7, with a weak D call TRBD2 (5 bases). V lost 3 bases, J lost 2 bases, and 11 bases lay in between. The CDR3 contains 14 residues. Germline lookup yields CDR1 ENHRY and CDR2 SYGVKD. The CDR3 DNA reads as TGTGCCATCAGTGAATCAGGACTTCCCTACGAGCAGTACTTC. Protein product: CAISESGLPYEQYF.

The chain recombines TRBV28 with TRBJ1-1, with D possibly TRBD1 on 5 matching bases. CDR1 is MDHEN and CDR2 is SYDVKM in the germline V gene. The V gene lost 8 bases and the J gene lost 6 bases, with 19 bases spanning the gap. This CDR3 is 14 amino acids long. CDR3 in DNA: TGTGCCAGCTCCTCCGGGGGGTTGGGGGCTGAAGCTTTCTTT. Protein: CASSSGGLGAEAFF.

This clonotype was recorded a few times. The chain links TRBV29-1 to TRBJ2-1; D unresolved. The germline CDR1 and CDR2 sequences are SQVTM and ANQGSEA. V lost 4 bases, J lost 8 bases, and 12 bases lay in between. This CDR3 region has 12 residues. The CDR3 DNA follows: TGCAGCGTTGCCTGGACCTCTTATGAGCAGTTCTTC. Residues: CSVAWTSYEQFF.

A few counts support this clonotype. J is TRBJ1-6 and V is TRBV6-5; no definite D call. The germline CDR1 and CDR2 sequences are MNHEY and SVGAGI. The CDR3 runs to 18 residues. Trimming took off 0 bases at V and 5 bases at J, with 17 bases between the two ends. The CDR3 DNA follows: TGTGCCAGCAGTTACTCCGGTTGGAGGAGACCTAATAATTCACCCCTCCACTTT. Its translation is CASSYSGWRRPNNSPLHF.

This clonotype appeared a few times. J is TRBJ2-7 and V is TRBV20-1; 9 nucleotides line up with TRBD1. J was trimmed by 4 bases and V by 6 bases; bases with no gene match: 7. CDR3 length: 13 residues. Germline V gives CDR1 DFQATT, CDR2 SNEGSKA (reference sequence). CDR3 in amino acids: CSAPDRGTYEQYF. The CDR3 DNA reads TGCAGTGCACCGGACAGGGGTACATACGAGCAGTACTTC.

This chain links TRBV6-2 or TRBV6-3 with TRBJ1-5; D unresolved. CDR3 length: 12 amino acids. In germline, CDR1 is MNHEY, CDR2 SVGEGT. V was shortened by 6 bases and J by 3 bases, with 6 bases between the two germline ends. The CDR3 spells CASRRPNQPQHF. CDR3 nucleotides: TGTGCCAGCAGAAGACCCAATCAGCCCCAGCATTTT.